The TCR beta chain described here comes from a study of cytomegalovirus exposure and HLA in healthy donors. General study results and limits: Some V segments could not be told apart, so they were left out, TRBV6-2 and TRBV6-3 among them.

The donors, nominally healthy at sampling, likely had unrecorded immune exposures. Deletions cut 0 bases from V and 2 bases from J, with 7 bases between. The CDR3 runs to 14 residues. The germline gives CDR1 LGHNA, CDR2 YSLEER. Concerning this clone: The antigen is undetermined.

The PCR was carried out with 60 Vbeta primers and 13 Jbeta primers. The data were produced by immunoSEQ multiplex PCR, yet TCRdb's version contains in-frame clones alone and is incomplete. The table lists around 150,000 clones, roughly 80% of them singletons. V is TRBV4-3 and J is TRBJ1-2; D gene unclear. The sequence was collected from a man aged 50 or older in good health and CMV-seropositive. Specimen: PBMCs. CDR3 sequence: CASSQDPGNYGYTF. As DNA, the CDR3 is TGCGCCAGCAGCCAAGATCCGGGAAACTATGGCTACACCTTC.